This T cell receptor (beta chain) appears in the sequencing data of a study of blood T cell repertoires in COVID-19. Background on the study: The United States, Italy and Spain provided the acute and convalescent COVID-19 samples. T cells, B-cell-depleted T cells, or PBMCs supplied cDNA or gDNA.

During active infection, Seattle patients enrolled and were then monitored through disease. Per the study methods: Estimation of nucleated cell counts relied on the amplification of reference gene primers. The data were produced by immunoSEQ multiplex PCR, yet TCRdb's version contains in-frame clones alone and is incomplete. For V, J and clone size, that table is used; D and trimming come from the DNA. The sample lists around 260,000 clones, about 90% occurring once. Germline V lookup: CDR1 LNHNV, CDR2 YYDKDF (reference sequence). This CDR3 contains 16 residues. The junction had 8 bases not matched to a gene; V was cut back by 4 bases and J by 4 bases.

The sequence was collected from a person aged 18 to 30 with COVID-19, enrolled during active disease. The rearrangement uses TRBV15 and TRBJ2-2; 8 bases fit TRBD2. The specimen was peripheral blood. This chain's CDR3 is CATSNVAGTPTGELFF. The CDR3 bases are TGTGCCACCAGCAACGTAGCGGGGACTCCCACCGGGGAGCTGTTTTTT.